This T cell receptor (beta chain) appears in the sequencing data of a study of HIV-infected patients and healthy controls. Study information: No general T-cell lymphocytopenia was present, and per-chain CDR3 totals resembled those of controls. Broader study findings: CMV-associated CDR3s mostly grew nonsignificantly during therapy, while HIV-associated CDR3s declined significantly.

V lost 1 base and J lost 3, with 16 bases in between. CDR1 and CDR2 (germline): SGHVS, FNYEAQ. The CDR3 spans 16 residues. By frequency in the sample, this clonotype is medium-sized (0.01 to 0.1%). Its antigen is not identified. Alpha and beta constant-region primers primed reverse transcription of around 500 ng RNA. Each of the alpha and beta chains got its own library through chain-specific third strand synthesis with indices. Each molecule carried a 12-nucleotide identifier made of two joined random hexamers added before amplification. TCRdb re-called the 5' RACE reads through MiXCR, storing one row per CDR3 protein. The table has some 10,000 distinct CDR3 sequences, approximately 7% seen once. The repertoire came from unfractionated whole blood and reflected all unsorted peripheral T cells.

This clonotype originated in an adult with HIV infection. The chain couples TRBV7-6 to TRBJ2-7; TRBD1 or TRBD2 may be the D gene (7 bases each). Source: blood, taken before antiretroviral therapy. The CDR3 reads CASSLVARGGRYEQYF. The CDR3 DNA reads TGTGCCAGCAGCTTAGTTGCCAGGGGGGGTCGCTACGAGCAGTACTTC.